This T cell receptor (beta chain) was sequenced for a study of CD8 T cells in Susac syndrome. About the study: When blood was drawn, the patients with Susac syndrome were therapy-naive, on corticosteroids, or on intravenous immunoglobulin alone.

RNA in amounts of about 0.5 to 1 ug was reverse transcribed with random hexamers. The method of amplification for TCR beta CDR3 was immunoSEQ multiplex PCR, covering 54 Vbeta and 13 Jbeta. TCRdb re-analysed the immunoSEQ multiplex PCR reads in MiXCR, keeping a single row per CDR3 protein. The sample lists about 180,000 distinct CDR3 sequences; about 93% were seen once. V shed 6 bases and J 2 bases; nucleotides not matched to a gene: 4. CDR3 length equals 13 residues. Germline assignment: CDR1 SQVTM and CDR2 ANQGSEA. Susac syndrome patients met recently defined diagnostic criteria for definite or probable disease. TEMRA cells underwent FACS enrichment and CD8+ and CD4+ T cells underwent negative isolation.

This rearrangement joins TRBV29-1 to TRBJ1-2; TRBD1 aligns across 9 bases. The TCR comes from a human donor with Susac syndrome. The sample taken for sequencing was CD4+ T cells from PBMCs. CDR3 nucleotides: TGCAGCGTGCCCGGGACAGGGAACTATGGCTACACCTTC. Translation: CSVPGTGNYGYTF.